A selection of T cell receptor beta chains follows, all from one sample in a study of T cell repertoires in cytomegalovirus infection. TCRdb fed the reads into MiXCR, producing one record per CDR3 protein. The sample holds almost 300,000 distinct CDR3 sequences; about 9.2% are singletons and the top ten take around 2.6%. Sequencing was carried out using PBMCs. The receptors come from a human donor in good health (CMV status not recorded). Some clones in this sample may be carry-over from other donors' samples. CDR3s include the opening cysteine and the closing phenylalanine or tryptophan. The D gene is left open where the match is weak. Clone sizes are given selectively: once, few, many, or a class where the clone is expanded.

cdr3_nt: TGCGCCAGCAGTAAACAGTACACTGAAGCTTTCTTT
cdr3_aa: CASSKQYTEAFF
v_call: TRBV10-2
j_call: TRBJ1-1
d_call: .
clone_size: .

cdr3_nt: TGCGCCAGCAGGGCGACAGACCGTTACGAGCAGTACTTC
cdr3_aa: CASRATDRYEQYF
v_call: TRBV5-1
j_call: TRBJ2-7
d_call: .
clone_size: many

cdr3_nt: TGTGCCAGCAGTTTATCAGGGCTCCCCCATGGCTACACCTTC
cdr3_aa: CASSLSGLPHGYTF
v_call: TRBV6-5
j_call: TRBJ1-2
d_call: .
clone_size: many

cdr3_nt: TGTGCCAGCATAAACCGGGGTAATGAGCAGTTCTTC
cdr3_aa: CASINRGNEQFF
v_call: TRBV6-1
j_call: TRBJ2-1
d_call: .
clone_size: many

cdr3_nt: TGTGCCAGTAGTATACAAGACAGGCCTCTCTACAATGAGCAGTTCTTC
cdr3_aa: CASSIQDRPLYNEQFF
v_call: TRBV19
j_call: TRBJ2-1
d_call: .
clone_size: few

cdr3_nt: TGTGCCAGCAGTGCCCGGGACAGGGCGGCCTATGGCTACACCTTC
cdr3_aa: CASSARDRAAYGYTF
v_call: TRBV25-1
j_call: TRBJ1-2
d_call: TRBD1
clone_size: .

cdr3_nt: TGTGCCATCCATACCCCCACAGATACGCAGTATTTT
cdr3_aa: CAIHTPTDTQYF
v_call: TRBV28
j_call: TRBJ2-3
d_call: .
clone_size: many

cdr3_nt: TGCAGTGCTTACACGGGACAAAAAGTCCGGGAGACCCAGTACTTC
cdr3_aa: CSAYTGQKVRETQYF
v_call: TRBV20-1
j_call: TRBJ2-5
d_call: .
clone_size: many

cdr3_nt: TGTGCCAGCAGCTTAATAGGAACAGGCAATCAGCCCCAGCATTTT
cdr3_aa: CASSLIGTGNQPQHF
v_call: TRBV7-2
j_call: TRBJ1-5
d_call: .
clone_size: many

cdr3_nt: TGCGCCAGCAGCCAAACCGGGACAGATAACAATGAGCAGTTCTTC
cdr3_aa: CASSQTGTDNNEQFF
v_call: TRBV4-1
j_call: TRBJ2-1
d_call: TRBD1
clone_size: few

cdr3_nt: TGTGCCAGCTCACCACAAGACAGGGTGGGACAGCCCCAGCATTTT
cdr3_aa: CASSPQDRVGQPQHF
v_call: TRBV18
j_call: TRBJ1-5
d_call: TRBD1
clone_size: .

cdr3_nt: TGTGCCAGCAGTTTAGCGGGGGCTACCTACGAGCAGTACTTC
cdr3_aa: CASSLAGATYEQYF
v_call: TRBV6-1
j_call: TRBJ2-7
d_call: TRBD2
clone_size: many

cdr3_nt: TGTGCCAGCAGTTTCCCGGGGTCGGTTAAGTTCTTC
cdr3_aa: CASSFPGSVKFF
v_call: TRBV27
j_call: TRBJ2-1
d_call: .
clone_size: .